These 10 T cell receptor beta chains were all obtained from the same sample, sequenced in a study of blood T cell repertoires in COVID-19. Measured with immunoSEQ multiplex PCR; TCRdb has only the in-frame clones, and not every one. Of 100,000 to 150,000 clones listed, approximately 86% are singletons. What was sequenced was peripheral blood. These receptors were obtained from a woman aged 70 to 79 with COVID-19, enrolled during active disease.

This clone appeared a few times. The chain employs TRBV24-1 and TRBJ2-1; tentatively, D is TRBD2 (6 bases). Per germline, CDR1 KGHDR and CDR2 SFDVKD. This CDR3 has 15 residues. The V end was cut by 1 base, the J end by 8 bases, with 14 bases between. This chain's CDR3 is CATSDFLASEDEQFF. CDR3 in DNA: TGTGCCACCAGTGATTTCCTAGCGAGCGAGGATGAGCAGTTCTTC.

This clone was seen a handful of times. The chain uses TRBV5-1 and TRBJ2-3, with 8 bases that match TRBD1. Germline V lookup: CDR1 SGHRS, CDR2 YFSETQ. V gave up 3 bases and J gave up 3 bases; unmatched junction bases: 3. CDR3 length: 14 amino acids. The CDR3 bases are TGCGCCAGCAGCTCGGACAGGGTTACAGATACGCAGTATTTT. This sequence encodes CASSSDRVTDTQYF.

The rearrangement joins TRBV5-6 to TRBJ2-2; 8 nucleotides agree with TRBD1. The junction had 3 bases not matched to a gene; V was cut back by 4 bases and J by 4 bases. The CDR3 sequence is 14 residues long. The germline V gene has CDR1 SGHDT and CDR2 YYEEEE. CDR3 nucleotides: TGTGCCAGCAGCCAGGACAGGGCCACCGGGGAGCTGTTTTTT. The encoded protein is CASSQDRATGELFF.

The chain recombines TRBV2 with TRBJ1-2, with 7 bases lining up with TRBD1. The J segment lost 11 bases and the V segment lost 6 bases, leaving 6 bases of the junction unmatched. The length of the CDR3 is 11 residues. Germline V gene data show CDR1 as SNHLY and CDR2 as FYNNEI. CDR3 in amino acids: CASSPDRAYTF. In DNA form, the CDR3 reads TGTGCCAGCAGCCCCGACAGGGCTTACACCTTC.

Here the CDR3 reads CASSVGLGGTDSPLHF. The CDR3 nucleotides read TGTGCCAGCAGCGTAGGCCTAGGGGGCACGGATTCACCCCTCCACTTT. The V and J genes are TRBV9 and TRBJ1-6; TRBD1 agrees at 7 bases. This CDR3 comprises 16 residues. Germline assignment: CDR1 SGDLS and CDR2 YYNGEE. V was pared by 0 bases and J by 8 bases, with 8 bases of the junction left unmatched.

V gene TRBV19 combines with J gene TRBJ1-5; D remains ambiguous. The germline V gene has CDR1 LNHDA and CDR2 SQIVND (reference sequence). V lost 1 base and J lost 2, with 12 bases in between. This CDR3 is built from 16 residues. The CDR3 sequence is CASSIALEGGNQPQHF. CDR3 sequence (DNA): TGTGCCAGTAGTATAGCCTTGGAGGGAGGCAATCAGCCCCAGCATTTT.

This clone was counted once. The rearrangement uses TRBV4-2 and TRBJ1-2; weak D call: TRBD1 (5 bases). CDR1 LGHNA and CDR2 YNFKEQ come from the germline V gene. Trimming pared 8 bases from V and 2 bases from J, leaving 18 bases between. The CDR3 totals 15 residues. CDR3 in DNA: TGTGCCAGCCGTTTAGGGGAGGGGTCCAACTATGGCTACACCTTC. Protein sequence: CASRLGEGSNYGYTF.

This clone has just one count. The V and J genes are TRBV15 and TRBJ2-5; TRBD1 aligns across 9 bases. CDR1 is LNHNV, CDR2 YYDKDF, per germline (reference sequence). CDR3 length: 15 amino acids. With V trimmed by 2 bases and J by 4 bases, 5 bases remained unmatched. The CDR3 spells CATSRIRTGVETQYF. The CDR3 DNA is TGTGCCACCAGCAGAATCCGGACAGGGGTAGAGACCCAGTACTTC.

V usage is TRBV5-1 and J usage is TRBJ1-5; D is ambiguous. V was shortened by 4 bases and J by 6 bases, with 11 bases between the two germline ends. The CDR3 loop spans 13 amino acids. In germline, CDR1 is SGHRS, CDR2 YFSETQ. The CDR3 is CASSPDGVQPQHF. In DNA, the CDR3 is TGCGCCAGCAGCCCGGACGGGGTTCAGCCCCAGCATTTT.

In DNA, the CDR3 is TGTGCCTGGAGTCCGATAGCGGGGGAGACCCAGTACTTC. This translates into CAWSPIAGETQYF. This chain connects TRBV30 to TRBJ2-5, with 8 nucleotides matching TRBD2. CDR3 length: 13 amino acids. The ends lost 2 bases at V and 5 bases at J; junction bases unmatched: 4. Per the germline V gene, CDR1 is GTSNPN and CDR2 is SVGIG (reference sequence).